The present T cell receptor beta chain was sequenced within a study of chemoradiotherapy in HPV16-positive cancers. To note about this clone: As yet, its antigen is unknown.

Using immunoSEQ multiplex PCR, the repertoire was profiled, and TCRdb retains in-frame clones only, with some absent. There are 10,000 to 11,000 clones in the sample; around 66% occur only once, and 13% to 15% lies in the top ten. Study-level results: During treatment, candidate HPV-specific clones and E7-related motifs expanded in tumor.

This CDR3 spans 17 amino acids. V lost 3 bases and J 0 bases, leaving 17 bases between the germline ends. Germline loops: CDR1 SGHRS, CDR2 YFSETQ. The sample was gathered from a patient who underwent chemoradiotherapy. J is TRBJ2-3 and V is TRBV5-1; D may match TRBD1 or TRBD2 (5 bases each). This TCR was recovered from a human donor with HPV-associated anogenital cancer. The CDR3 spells CASSYTPGTDSTDTQYF. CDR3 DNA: TGCGCCAGCAGCTATACGCCAGGGACGGATAGCACAGATACGCAGTATTTT.